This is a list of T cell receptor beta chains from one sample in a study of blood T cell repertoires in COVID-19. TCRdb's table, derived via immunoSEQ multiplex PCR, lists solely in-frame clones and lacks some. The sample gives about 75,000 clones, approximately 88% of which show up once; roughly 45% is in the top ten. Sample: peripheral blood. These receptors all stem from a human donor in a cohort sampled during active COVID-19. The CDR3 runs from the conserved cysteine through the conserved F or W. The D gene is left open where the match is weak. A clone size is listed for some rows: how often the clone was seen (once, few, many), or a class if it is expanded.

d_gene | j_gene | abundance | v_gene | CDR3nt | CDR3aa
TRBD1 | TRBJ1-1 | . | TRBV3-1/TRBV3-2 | TGTGCCAGCAGCCAAGACGACAGGGGTGCTGAAGCTTTCTTT | CASSQDDRGAEAFF
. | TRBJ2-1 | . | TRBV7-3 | TGTGCCAGCAGCCAGGGTTCCTCCTACAATGAGCAGTTCTTC | CASSQGSSYNEQFF
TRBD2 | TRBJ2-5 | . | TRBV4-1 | TGCGCCAGCAGCCAGGGGACTAGCGGGAGGCGTGAGACCCAGTACTTC | CASSQGTSGRRETQYF
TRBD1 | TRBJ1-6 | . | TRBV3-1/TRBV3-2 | TGTGCCAGCAGCCAAGATACAGGGGGCGCGACCGGTAATTCACCCCTCCACTTT | CASSQDTGGATGNSPLHF
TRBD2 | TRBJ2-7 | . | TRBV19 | TGTGCCAGTAGTTCTCAAGCGGGAGTTCGGGCCGAGCAGTACTTC | CASSSQAGVRAEQYF
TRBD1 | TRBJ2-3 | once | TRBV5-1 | TGCGCCAGCAGCTTGGGATCGACAGGGCGAGCAGATACGCAGTATTTT | CASSLGSTGRADTQYF
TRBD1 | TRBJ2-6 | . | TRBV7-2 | TGTGCCAGCAGCCCCCAAGGGGGCGTCTCTGGGGCCAACGTCCTGACTTTC | CASSPQGGVSGANVLTF
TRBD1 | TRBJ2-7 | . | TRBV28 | TGTGCCAGCAGTTTATTTCGGACAGGGGCGATGGGGTTC | CASSLFRTGAMGF
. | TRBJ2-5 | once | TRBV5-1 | TGCGCCAGCAGCCCGGGGACCGGGACTCCTATACAGTACTTC | CASSPGTGTPIQYF
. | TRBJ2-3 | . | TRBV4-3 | TGCGCCAGCAGCGGACGGGGGGATACGCAGTATTTT | CASSGRGDTQYF
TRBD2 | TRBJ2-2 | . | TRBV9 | TGTGCCAGCAGCGTGCTTGTAACTGGGACTATTCCCGGGGAGCTGTTTTTT | CASSVLVTGTIPGELFF
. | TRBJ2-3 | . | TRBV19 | TGTGCCAGTAGCCCCCCACAAGGCAGGGGCACAGATACGCAGTATTTT | CASSPPQGRGTDTQYF
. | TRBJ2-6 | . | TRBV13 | TGTGCCAGCAGTTCAGATGCCGGTAGAAGCACTAAGTCTGGGGCCAACGTCCTGACTTTC | CASSSDAGRSTKSGANVLTF
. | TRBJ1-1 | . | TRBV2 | TGTGCCAGCGCCTCGGGGGGGAACACTGAAGCTTTCTTT | CASASGGNTEAFF
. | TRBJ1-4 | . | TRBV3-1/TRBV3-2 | TGTGCCAGCAGCCAAGATAGGGTCACAGGTCAAAAACTGTTTTTT | CASSQDRVTGQKLFF
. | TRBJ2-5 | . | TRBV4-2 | TGTGCCAGCAGCCAAGCCGGCAGGGGGGATCAAGAGACCCAGTACTTC | CASSQAGRGDQETQYF
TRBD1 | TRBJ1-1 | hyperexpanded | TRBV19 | TGTGCCAGTAGTTTGGGACAGGGGGCTGAAGCTTTCTTT | CASSLGQGAEAFF
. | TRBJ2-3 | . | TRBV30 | TGTGCCGCCACGGGGAGTGGGGATACGCAGTATTTT | CAATGSGDTQYF
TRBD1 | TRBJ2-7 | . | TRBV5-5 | TGTGCCAGCAGCTCCGGGACAGCACCACCGAGAACCTTCTTC | CASSSGTAPPRTFF
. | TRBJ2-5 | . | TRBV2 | TGTGCCAGCAAAACCGGGGTCGCCGGGGAGACCCAGTACTTC | CASKTGVAGETQYF
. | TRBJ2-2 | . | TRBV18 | TGTGCCAGCTCAGAGGGCACCGGGGAGCTGTTTTTT | CASSEGTGELFF
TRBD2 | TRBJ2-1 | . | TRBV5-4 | TGTGCCAGCAGCGTGGACCCGGGGGGGCCGATTACCTACAATGAGCAGTTCTTC | CASSVDPGGPITYNEQFF
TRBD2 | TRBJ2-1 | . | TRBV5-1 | TGCGCCAGCAGCTTGAGGCTAGCGGGGGGTAATGAGCAGTTCTTC | CASSLRLAGGNEQFF
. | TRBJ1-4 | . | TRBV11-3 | TGTGCCAGCACCGTAAACGGGGTCGGGGAAAAACTGTTTTTT | CASTVNGVGEKLFF
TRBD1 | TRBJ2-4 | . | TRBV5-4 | TGTGCCAGCAGCCCAGGGGGCCTAATAGCCAAAAACATTCAGTACTTC | CASSPGGLIAKNIQYF
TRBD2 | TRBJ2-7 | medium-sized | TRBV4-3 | TGCGCCAGCAGCCAAGAGAGCGGGGCGCCCTACGAGCAGTACTTC | CASSQESGAPYEQYF
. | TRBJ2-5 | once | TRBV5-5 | TGTGCCAGCAGCCCCACCAGAACCAGGGGAGAGACCCAGTACTTC | CASSPTRTRGETQYF
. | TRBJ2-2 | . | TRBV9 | TGTGCCAGCAGCGTAGCGAAGTCTAGAACTTCCACCGGGGAGCTGTTTTTT | CASSVAKSRTSTGELFF
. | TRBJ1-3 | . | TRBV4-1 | TGCGCCAGCAGCCAACCCCTCTCTGGAAACACCATATATTTT | CASSQPLSGNTIYF
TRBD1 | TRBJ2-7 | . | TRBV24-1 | TGTGCCACCAGTGAGAATGGTGGGCAGGGGGTACCCCAAGGCTACGAGCAGTACTTC | CATSENGGQGVPQGYEQYF
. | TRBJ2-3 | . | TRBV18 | TGTGCCAGCTCACCATCGGCAGGCCGGGATACGCAGTATTTT | CASSPSAGRDTQYF
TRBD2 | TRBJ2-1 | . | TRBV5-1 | TGCGCCAGCAGCTTGGCGGCGGGGCGGGGGAACAATGAGCAGTTCTTC | CASSLAAGRGNNEQFF
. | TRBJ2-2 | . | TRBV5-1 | TGCGCCAGCAGCACTACAGGGTTGGGGACCGGGGAGCTGTTTTTT | CASSTTGLGTGELFF
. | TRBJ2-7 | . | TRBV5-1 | TGCGCCAGCAGCTCAGACTACGAGCAGTACTTC | CASSSDYEQYF
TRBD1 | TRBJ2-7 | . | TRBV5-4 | TGTGCCAGCAGCAGGGACAGGGTTGAGCAGTACTTC | CASSRDRVEQYF
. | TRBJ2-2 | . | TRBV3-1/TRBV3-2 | TGTGCCAGCAGCCACCTAGGGGGGGTCGGGGAGCTGTTTTTT | CASSHLGGVGELFF
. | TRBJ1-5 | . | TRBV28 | TGTGCCAGCAGTTTCGCGGGGGATAAGATTCAGCCCCAGCATTTT | CASSFAGDKIQPQHF
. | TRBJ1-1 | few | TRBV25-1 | TGTGCCAGCAGTGGTACAGGTCCCACTGAAGCTTTCTTT | CASSGTGPTEAFF
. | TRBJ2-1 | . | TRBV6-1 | TGTGCCAGCAGTGAAGCGGCGGCCCGCTACAATGAGCAGTTCTTC | CASSEAAARYNEQFF
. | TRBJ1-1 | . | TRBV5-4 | TGTGCCAGCAGCTTGGGGGCCTTTGAGAACACTGAAGCTTTCTTT | CASSLGAFENTEAFF
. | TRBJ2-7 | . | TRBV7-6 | TGTGCCAGCAGCTTAGACAGATCCTACGAGCAGTACTTC | CASSLDRSYEQYF
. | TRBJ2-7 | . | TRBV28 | TGTGCCAGCAGTAGGACAGATTCCTACGAGCAGTACTTC | CASSRTDSYEQYF
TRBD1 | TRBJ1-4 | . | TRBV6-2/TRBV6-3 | TGTGCCAGCAGTTCGGCCGGACAGGGGCCTGAAGAAAAACTGTTTTTT | CASSSAGQGPEEKLFF
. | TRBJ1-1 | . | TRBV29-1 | TGCAGCGTTGAGCGGCGGGCAGGAGGCCCTGAAGCTTTCTTT | CSVERRAGGPEAFF
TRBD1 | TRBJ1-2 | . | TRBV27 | TGTGCCAGCAGTTTCCTTCAGGGGGCAAATGGCTACACCTTC | CASSFLQGANGYTF
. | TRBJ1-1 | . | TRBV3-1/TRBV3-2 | TGTGCCAGCAGCCAAGGAGTGGCCAGGGGCACTGAAGCTTTCTTT | CASSQGVARGTEAFF
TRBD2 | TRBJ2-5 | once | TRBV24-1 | TGTGCCACCAGTGATATCAGCGGGAGGGCAGGGGAGACCCAGTACTTC | CATSDISGRAGETQYF
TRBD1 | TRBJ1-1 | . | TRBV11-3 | TGTGCCAGCAGCTTGCTTAAGACAGGGGCAGCTTTCTTT | CASSLLKTGAAFF
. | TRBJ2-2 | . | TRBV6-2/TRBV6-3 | TGTGCCAGCAGTTACTCATTAAGTCGAACCCTAAACACCGGGGAGCTGTTTTTT | CASSYSLSRTLNTGELFF
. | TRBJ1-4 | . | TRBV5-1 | TGCGCCAGCAGCTTGGAAGCGTATGCGGGGGAAAAACTGTTTTTT | CASSLEAYAGEKLFF
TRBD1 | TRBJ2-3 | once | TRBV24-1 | TGTGCCACCAGTGATTCCACAGGGGGCATGGTAGATACGCAGTATTTT | CATSDSTGGMVDTQYF
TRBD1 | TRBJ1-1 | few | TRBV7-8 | TGTGCCAGCAGCTTAAGAAACAGGGGGGACACTGAAGCTTTCTTT | CASSLRNRGDTEAFF
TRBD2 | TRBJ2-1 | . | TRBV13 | TGTGCCAGCAGGGGAGGGAGCTTCCTCGGGGACAATGAGCAGTTCTTC | CASRGGSFLGDNEQFF
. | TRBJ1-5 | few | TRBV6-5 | TGTGCCAGCAGTTCACAGGGAAGGAACAATCAGCCCCAGCATTTT | CASSSQGRNNQPQHF
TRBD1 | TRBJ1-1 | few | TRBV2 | TGTGCCAGCAGTTCACTCTCCGGGACAGGGGACGCTTTCTTT | CASSSLSGTGDAFF